The T cell receptor beta chain described here comes from a study of blood T cell repertoires in COVID-19. As for the study in general: Both acute and convalescent COVID-19 samples were obtained from the United States, Italy and Spain. PBMCs, B-cell-depleted T cells, or T cells provided the cDNA or gDNA that made up the material.

The V end lost 6 bases, the J end lost 2 bases, and 11 bases lay between the germline ends. The length of the CDR3 is 13 residues. CDR1 and CDR2 from the germline V gene are MNHNY and SVGAGI (reference sequence). Study processing details: Cell counts per sample came from amplifying reference gene primers. This table comes from immunoSEQ multiplex PCR, and its TCRdb copy is limited to in-frame clones, with some not included. Clonal size and the V and J genes are those of that table, whereas D and trimming came from the DNA. The data hold approximately 160,000 clones, with over 70% observed a single time.

V and J are TRBV6-6 and TRBJ2-7; a weak D match, TRBD1 (6 bases). The sequence was obtained from a man in his 70s with acute or convalescent COVID-19. Material: peripheral blood. For the CDR3, the DNA is TGTGCCAGCAGCCCGACAGGCCCCTACGAGCAGTACTTC. This encodes CASSPTGPYEQYF.